The 13 T cell receptor beta chains presented below share a single source sample, sequenced in a study of shared clonotypes between healthy human individuals. Here immunoSEQ multiplex PCR was the method, and the copy in TCRdb shows in-frame clones only, minus some. This table holds a few hundred thousand clones, 65% found once. The material sequenced was memory CD4+ T cells sorted from blood. The subset: CD45RA-negative fraction. These receptors originate from a man aged 30-40 years in good health.

The V call is TRBV30, the J call TRBJ1-5; TRBD1 aligns across 7 bases. This CDR3 has 13 residues. V lost 5 bases, J lost 9 bases, and 10 bases stayed unmatched. The germline gives CDR1 GTSNPN, CDR2 SVGIG (reference sequence). The CDR3 region has the DNA TGTGCCTGGTCCAGGACAGGCGACAGGCCCCAGCATTTT. Translation: CAWSRTGDRPQHF.

The V gene is TRBV19, the J gene TRBJ2-6, with D perhaps matching TRBD1 or TRBD2 (5 bases each). CDR3 length: 17 residues. Germline V gene data show CDR1 as LNHDA and CDR2 as SQIVND (reference sequence). V gave up 3 bases and J gave up 0 bases, with 12 bases separating them. In DNA, the CDR3 is TGTGCCAGTAGTATCGGGACGGTGGGCTCTGGGGCCAACGTCCTGACTTTC. It is translated as CASSIGTVGSGANVLTF.

The rearrangement joins TRBV5-1 to TRBJ2-7; D is perhaps TRBD1 (5 bases). Germline V gene sequence: CDR1 SGHRS, CDR2 YFSETQ. With 0 bases removed from V and 2 bases from J, the gap between germline ends came to 9 bases. The CDR3 length is 14 residues. In DNA form, the CDR3 reads TGCGCCAGCAGCTTGGGTTCAGGGACCTACGAGCAGTACTTC. Translating it yields CASSLGSGTYEQYF.

This sequence joins TRBV28 and TRBJ1-1; 11 positions match TRBD1. The J segment lost 9 bases and the V segment lost 7 bases, leaving 4 bases of the junction unmatched. The CDR3 is made up of 12 amino acids. Germline V gene lookup returns CDR1 MDHEN and CDR2 SYDVKM. The CDR3 DNA follows: TGTGCCAGCACCTGGGACAGGGGGAAAGCTTTCTTT. Residues: CASTWDRGKAFF.

This chain uses TRBV6-5 with TRBJ2-3; D perhaps matches TRBD2 (6 bases). Trimming removed 8 bases at V and 4 bases at J, with 13 bases between. Germline loops: CDR1 MNHEY, CDR2 SVGAGI. The CDR3 runs 13 residues. The CDR3 loop is CASLQSGADTQYF. The CDR3 DNA sequence: TGTGCCAGCCTCCAATCGGGGGCAGATACGCAGTATTTT.

V is TRBV19 and J is TRBJ1-5; perhaps TRBD1 as D (5 bases). V was shortened by 7 bases and J by 5 bases, with 12 bases between the two germline ends. The CDR3 covers 13 residues. The germline gives CDR1 LNHDA, CDR2 SQIVND (reference sequence). Written as DNA, the CDR3 is TGTGCCAGTATGCAGGGCCAACATCAGCCCCAGCATTTT. Translation: CASMQGQHQPQHF.

V usage is TRBV29-1 and J usage is TRBJ2-7, with D uncertain. This CDR3 comprises 12 residues. The V end lost 4 bases, the J end lost 1 base, and 8 bases lay between the germline ends. Per the germline V gene, CDR1 is SQVTM and CDR2 is ANQGSEA. The CDR3 DNA follows: TGCAGCGTTGGGAAGGGATCCTACGAGCAGTACTTC. Its protein product is CSVGKGSYEQYF.

The V gene is TRBV5-4, the J gene TRBJ2-3, with 12 bases identical to TRBD2. This CDR3 region has 18 residues. J lost 0 bases, V lost 4 bases, and 9 bases had no gene match. Per the germline V gene, CDR1 is SGHNT and CDR2 is YYREEE (reference sequence). CDR3 residues: CASSPGTSGRASTDTQYF. The CDR3, as DNA: TGTGCCAGCAGCCCCGGGACTAGCGGGCGAGCTAGCACAGATACGCAGTATTTT. The complete variable domain, with remaining parts taken from reference TRBV5-4 and TRBJ2-3, reads ETGVTQSPTHLIKTRGQQVTLRCSSQSGHNTVSWYQQALGQGPQFIFQYYREEENGRGNFPPRFSGLQFPNYSSELNVNALELDDSALYLCASSPGTSGRASTDTQYFGPGTRLTVL.

The chain couples TRBV19 to TRBJ2-2; D is uncertain. This CDR3 is 15 amino acids long. CDR1 and CDR2 (germline): LNHDA, SQIVND (reference sequence). The V and J ends lost 3 bases and 3 bases respectively, with 11 bases between them. This CDR3 reads CASSMSHTHTGELFF. The CDR3, as DNA: TGTGCCAGTAGTATGTCGCACACCCACACCGGGGAGCTGTTTTTT. Variable domain in full (rest from reference TRBV19 and TRBJ2-2): DGGITQSPKYLFRKEGQNVTLSCEQNLNHDAMYWYRQDPGQGLRLIYYSQIVNDFQKGDIAEGYSVSREKKESFPLTVTSAQKNPTAFYLCASSMSHTHTGELFFGEGSRLTVL.

This clone appeared once. The chain carries TRBV28 and TRBJ2-7, with D perhaps TRBD2 (6 bases). This CDR3 comprises 15 residues. The V gene's germline CDR1 is MDHEN and CDR2 SYDVKM. V was pared by 5 bases and J by 3 bases, with 17 bases between. The CDR3 bases are TGTGCCAGCAGTGTCGCGGGACCGGGGTTCTACGAGCAGTACTTC. This encodes CASSVAGPGFYEQYF.

The chain is built from TRBV18 and TRBJ1-2; a possible D gene is TRBD1 (5 bases). Germline V gene sequence: CDR1 KGHSH, CDR2 LQKENI. V shed 3 bases and J shed 7 bases, with 18 bases lying between them. The CDR3 runs to 15 residues. In DNA form, the CDR3 reads TGTGCCAGCTCACCCGCCAGGGAACTGACGGGTGGCTACACCTTC. The encoded protein is CASSPARELTGGYTF.

The sample holds many counts of this clone. This chain uses TRBV25-1 with TRBJ1-1, with D possibly being TRBD1 (5 bases). Germline V gives CDR1 MGHDK, CDR2 SYGVNS. The CDR3 length is 11 residues. Trimming removed 5 bases from V and 10 bases from J, with 11 bases in between. The chain's CDR3 is CASSTQGSAFF. CDR3 nucleotides: TGTGCCAGCAGTACTCAGGGATCAGCTTTCTTT. Based on the CDR3 plus reference TRBV25-1 and TRBJ1-1, the full variable domain is EADIYQTPRYLVIGTGKKITLECSQTMGHDKMYWYQQDPGMELHLIHYSYGVNSTEKGDLSSESTVSRIRTEHFPLTLESARPSHTSQYLCASSTQGSAFFGQGTRLTVV.

This clone showed up many times. The chain employs TRBV29-1 and TRBJ2-5; D is possibly TRBD2 (6 bases). V was cut by 0 bases and J by 1 base, with 12 bases left in between. Germline V gives CDR1 SQVTM, CDR2 ANQGSEA. The length of the CDR3 is 15 residues. CDR3 coding DNA: TGCAGCGTTGAAGATCGGGGGTTCCCCCAAGAGACCCAGTACTTC. Translating gives CSVEDRGFPQETQYF.